This T cell receptor beta chain appears in the sequencing data of a study of blood T cell repertoires in COVID-19. Background on the study: Specimens from acute and convalescent COVID-19 originated in the United States, Italy and Spain.

Germline V gene data show CDR1 as LNHDA and CDR2 as SQIVND (reference sequence). The CDR3 has 13 amino acids. Losses at the gene ends were 8 bases for V and 4 bases for J; bases not matched to a gene: 8. Methods used by the authors: Researchers report that nucleated cell counts were estimated from reference gene primer amplification. Profiling relied on immunoSEQ multiplex PCR, and the TCRdb table lists in-frame clones only, not all of them. That table gives V, J and clone size, and the DNA gave D and trimming. Among 110,000 or so clones listed, 60% to 80% were seen once. The sample taken for sequencing was peripheral blood. This rearrangement joins TRBV19 to TRBJ2-7; TRBD1 aligns across 7 bases. The sequence came from a human donor in a cohort sampled during active COVID-19. The CDR3 DNA sequence: TGTGCCAGTGGAGACAGGGCTCAATACGAGCAGTACTTC. It codes for CASGDRAQYEQYF.